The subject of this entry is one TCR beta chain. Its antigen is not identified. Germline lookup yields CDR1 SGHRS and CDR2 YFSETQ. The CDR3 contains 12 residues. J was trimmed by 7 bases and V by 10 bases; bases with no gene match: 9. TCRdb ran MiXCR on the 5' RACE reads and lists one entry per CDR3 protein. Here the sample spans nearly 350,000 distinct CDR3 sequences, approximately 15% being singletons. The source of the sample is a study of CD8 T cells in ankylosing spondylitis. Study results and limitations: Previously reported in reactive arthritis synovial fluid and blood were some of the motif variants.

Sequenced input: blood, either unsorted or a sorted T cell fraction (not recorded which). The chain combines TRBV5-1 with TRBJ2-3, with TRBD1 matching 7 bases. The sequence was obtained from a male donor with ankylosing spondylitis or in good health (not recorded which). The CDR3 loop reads CASQGVLNTQYF. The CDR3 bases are TGCGCCTCGCAGGGGGTACTTAATACGCAGTATTTT.